This T cell receptor beta chain was identified during a study of spatial heterogeneity in lung cancer. Study overall: Across tumor regions, counts of TCR transcripts showed a strong correlation with a T cell module score derived from matched bulk RNA-seq. Study conclusions and caveats: One measure, the expanded intratumoral alpha and beta TCR count, tracked tumor mutation counts.

Specified time point: sample taken at primary tumor resection. The 70 or so donors had untreated early-stage non-small cell lung cancer. Without sorting, whole RNA was sequenced from tumor, nontumor lung or frozen PBMC. This clonotype was counted a few times. What it binds is not known. TCRdb reanalysed the 5' RACE reads using MiXCR and keeps one entry per CDR3 protein. The sample includes about 6,800 distinct CDR3 sequences, about 14% of them seen just once. Sequencing used lung tumor tissue, obtained at surgery. The clonotype comes from a female donor with early-stage non-small cell lung cancer.

In DNA form, the CDR3 reads TGTGCCAGCAGTGAAGGGGGTGGAAATCAGCCCCAGCATTTT. Encoded protein: CASSEGGGNQPQHF. The chain combines TRBV2 with TRBJ1-5, with D hard to call. V lost 1 base to trimming and J lost 4 bases, with 8 bases between them. Germline V gives CDR1 SNHLY, CDR2 FYNNEI. CDR3 length: 14 residues.